The 22 T cell receptor beta chains presented below share a single source sample, sequenced in a study of regulatory T cells. Findings and caveats of the study: Hydrophobic residues at CDR3 positions 6 and 7 were enriched in conventional CD4+ T cells of CD3G-deficient patients.

These receptors' antigens are unknown. Amplification used 52 TRBV primers and 13 TRBJ primers. Assay used: immunoSEQ multiplex PCR; TCRdb lists only in-frame clones, some missing. The table includes more than 15,000 clones, approximately 80% detected once. Sequenced sample: conventional CD4+ T cells sorted from blood. The receptor source for this set is a person in their twenties or thirties with CD3G deficiency.

The CDR3 nucleotides are TGTGCCAGCAGTCCCCGGAGACGGATCCAAAACATTCAGTACTTC. It yields the protein CASSPRRRIQNIQYF. V is TRBV28 and J is TRBJ2-4; no reliable D call. There are 15 residues in the CDR3. Trimming took 5 bases from V and 5 from J, leaving 16 bases between them. Per germline, CDR1 MDHEN and CDR2 SYDVKM.

V and J are TRBV5-1 and TRBJ2-1, with D possibly TRBD2 on 5 matching bases. Trimming left V 3 bases short and J 9 bases short, with 16 bases between. Germline V gene lookup returns CDR1 SGHRS and CDR2 YFSETQ. The CDR3 is 14 amino acids. CDR3 bases: TGCGCCAGCAGCTCCCGGGGTGTCGACTCTGAGCAGTTCTTC. Translated: CASSSRGVDSEQFF.

By frequency in the sample, this clone is medium-sized. This chain connects TRBV7-9 to TRBJ1-2, with 8 bases matching TRBD1. With 1 base clipped from V and 8 bases from J, the junction kept 3 bases outside the gene matches. CDR1 is SEHNR and CDR2 is FQNEAQ in the germline V gene (reference sequence). There are 13 residues in the CDR3. The CDR3 DNA reads as TGTGCCAGCAGCTTAGGGACAGGGAGAGGCTACACCTTC. This encodes CASSLGTGRGYTF.

This clone is judged medium-sized. Other nucleotide sequences in the sample specify the same CDR3. This rearrangement joins TRBV28 to TRBJ1-2, with TRBD1 as a possible D gene (6 bases). Germline V lookup: CDR1 MDHEN, CDR2 SYDVKM. The CDR3 sequence is 15 residues long. Deletions cut 3 bases from V and 6 bases from J, with 17 bases between. CDR3 protein: CASSLSLWTVHGYTF. The CDR3 coding sequence is TGTGCCAGCAGTTTGTCCCTATGGACAGTCCATGGCTACACCTTC.

DNA of the CDR3: TGTGCCAGCAGCATTCTTAACTGGGACAGGGGCTACGAGCAGTACTTC. Translating gives CASSILNWDRGYEQYF. The chain recombines TRBV7-8 with TRBJ2-7; 10 nucleotides align to TRBD1. The germline CDR1 and CDR2 sequences are SGHVS and FQNEAQ. The CDR3 runs 16 residues. V lost 5 bases, J lost 3 bases, and 10 bases stayed unmatched.

The chain carries TRBV28 and TRBJ1-5; possible D gene TRBD1, 5 bases. Germline V gene data show CDR1 as MDHEN and CDR2 as SYDVKM. With 4 bases removed from V and 7 bases from J, the gap between germline ends came to 17 bases. The CDR3 extends over 15 amino acids. The CDR3 protein is CASSSPRRGRQPQHF. CDR3 bases: TGTGCCAGCAGTTCCCCCAGGAGGGGACGCCAGCCCCAGCATTTT.

This clone was detected only once. The chain uses TRBV10-3 and TRBJ2-4; 8 bases fit TRBD1. The V gene end was trimmed by 10 bases and the J gene end by 0 bases; junction bases not matched to a gene: 5. CDR3 length equals 14 residues. Germline V CDR1 and CDR2: ENHRY, SYGVKD. CDR3 DNA: TGTGCCACAGGGGGCGGTTTAGCCAAAAACATTCAGTACTTC. Its translation is CATGGGLAKNIQYF.

The chain links TRBV7-2 to TRBJ2-7; no reliable D call. This CDR3 comprises 15 residues. Looked up from germline, CDR1 is SGHTA and CDR2 is FQGNSA. The ends were cut back, 0 bases at V and 3 bases at J, with 12 bases in the middle. Written as DNA, the CDR3 is TGTGCCAGCAGCTTAGCGCTTAAGAAGAGCTACGAGCAGTACTTC. Its protein is CASSLALKKSYEQYF.

The chain is built from TRBV7-8 and TRBJ2-1, with a possible D match to TRBD2 (6 bases). There are 13 residues in the CDR3. Trimming removed 11 bases at V and 9 bases at J, with 20 bases between. Germline assignment: CDR1 SGHVS and CDR2 FQNEAQ. CDR3 region: CASSPGVAGEQFF. CDR3 coding DNA: TGTGCCTCCTCACCGGGAGTGGCTGGTGAGCAGTTCTTC.

By frequency in the sample, this clone is medium-sized. The chain links TRBV7-9 to TRBJ2-1; TRBD2 aligns across 9 bases. The CDR3 covers 17 residues. CDR1 is SEHNR and CDR2 is FQNEAQ in the germline V gene (reference sequence). V was pared by 5 bases and J by 10 bases, with 18 bases of the junction left unmatched. The CDR3 nucleotides are TGTGCCAGCAGCCGACAACCCCGTAGCGGGAGATCATCCGAGCAGTTCTTC. The encoded protein is CASSRQPRSGRSSEQFF.

This sequence joins TRBV28 and TRBJ2-1; TRBD2 agrees at 11 bases. J was trimmed by 6 bases and V by 4 bases; bases with no gene match: 5. Germline CDR1 is MDHEN and CDR2 is SYDVKM. The CDR3 loop spans 15 amino acids. The CDR3 DNA follows: TGTGCCAGCAGTTCCGGGACTAGCGGCTTCAATGAGCAGTTCTTC. Protein sequence: CASSSGTSGFNEQFF.

V and J are TRBV28 and TRBJ1-5; D possibly corresponds to TRBD1 (6 bases). CDR1 and CDR2 (germline): MDHEN, SYDVKM. This CDR3 has 16 amino acids. V shed 3 bases and J shed 2 bases, with 14 bases lying between them. The CDR3 nucleotides are TGTGCCAGCAGTTTTAGGGGGGCGCGAGGCAATCAGCCCCAGCATTTT. Translation: CASSFRGARGNQPQHF.

The CDR3, as DNA: TGTGCCAGTAGTATGGGGACAGGGGGCGCGACTGAAGCTTTCTTT. It codes for CASSMGTGGATEAFF. This rearrangement joins TRBV19 to TRBJ1-1; 12 bases are shared with TRBD1. The ends lost 3 bases at V and 5 bases at J; junction bases unmatched: 4. From germline, CDR1 is LNHDA and CDR2 SQIVND (reference sequence). The CDR3 extends over 15 amino acids.

This clone was observed a single time. This chain uses TRBV5-1 with TRBJ2-5; 10 nucleotides agree with TRBD2. J lost 4 bases, V lost 4 bases, and 7 bases had no gene match. Germline V gene sequence: CDR1 SGHRS, CDR2 YFSETQ. The CDR3 is 15 residues long. The CDR3, as DNA: TGCGCCAGCAGCGAGCTAGCGGGAGTAAGAGAGACCCAGTACTTC. Its translation: CASSELAGVRETQYF.

The rearrangement links TRBV7-8 to TRBJ1-2; 9 nucleotides align to TRBD1. From germline, CDR1 is SGHVS and CDR2 FQNEAQ. After removal of 2 bases from V and 7 bases from J, the junction contained 8 bases not matched to a gene. There are 15 residues in the CDR3. CDR3 loop: CASSLSPDRGSGYTF. CDR3 nucleotide sequence: TGTGCCAGCAGCTTATCTCCCGACAGGGGGTCTGGCTACACCTTC. Drawing the rest from reference TRBV7-8 and TRBJ1-2, the complete variable domain is GAGVSQSPRYKVAKRGQDVALRCDPISGHVSLFWYQQALGQGPEFLTYFQNEAQLDKSGLPSDRFFAERPEGSVSTLKIQRTQQEDSAVYLCASSLSPDRGSGYTFGSGTRLTVV.

The gene calls are TRBV10-3 and TRBJ2-7; D is unclear. Germline CDR1 ENHRY, CDR2 SYGVKD. The V end was cut by 3 bases, the J end by 0 bases, with 6 bases between. CDR3 size: 13 residues. This CDR3 is CAISDRYSYEQYF. The CDR3 DNA is TGTGCCATCAGTGACAGGTACTCCTACGAGCAGTACTTC.

This chain uses TRBV18 with TRBJ1-4; D gene unclear. Germline V gene lookup returns CDR1 KGHSH and CDR2 LQKENI. This CDR3 spans 13 amino acids. V was pared by 5 bases and J by 5 bases, with 9 bases between. The CDR3 sequence is CASSYRNNEKLFF. The CDR3 coding sequence is TGTGCCAGCTCATATCGGAACAATGAAAAACTGTTTTTT.

This clone has a handful of counts. The CDR3, as DNA: TGTGCCAGCAGCTTATATTATTCTAGGACAGCCACTTACGAGCAGTACTTC. It codes for CASSLYYSRTATYEQYF. The chain uses TRBV11-2 and TRBJ2-7, with D perhaps TRBD1 (6 bases). The CDR3 spans 17 residues. Germline assignment: CDR1 SGHAT and CDR2 FQNNGV. V lost 2 bases and J 4 bases, leaving 21 bases between the germline ends.

The V and J genes are TRBV19 and TRBJ1-2, with D possibly being TRBD1 (5 bases). V was pared by 7 bases and J by 2 bases, with 20 bases between. Looked up from germline, CDR1 is LNHDA and CDR2 is SQIVND (reference sequence). The CDR3 contains 16 residues. DNA for the CDR3: TGTGCCAGTACCCCCGGACTAACGGGGGGAAACTATGGCTACACCTTC. This codes for CASTPGLTGGNYGYTF.

A few counts support this clone. The chain carries TRBV28 and TRBJ1-2; D is unresolved. Per germline, CDR1 MDHEN and CDR2 SYDVKM. The CDR3 covers 14 residues. Trimming took 5 bases from V and 6 from J, leaving 16 bases between them. The CDR3 nucleotides are TGTGCCAGCAGTGCCAGCGGAGAGAGCAATGGCTACACCTTC. Amino acids: CASSASGESNGYTF.

A word on this clone: Different DNA sequences within this sample yield the same CDR3. The J gene is TRBJ1-5, the V gene TRBV6-1; possibly TRBD1 for D (5 bases). The CDR3 extends over 15 amino acids. Germline V CDR1 and CDR2: MNHNS, SASEGT. V dropped 0 bases and J dropped 1 base, with 7 bases sitting between them. The CDR3 is CASSEAPGSNQPQHF. CDR3 DNA: TGTGCCAGCAGTGAAGCGCCAGGGAGCAATCAGCCCCAGCATTTT.

The rearrangement links TRBV13 to TRBJ2-5; D unclear. The J call may be wrong; the DNA end is better matched by TRBJ2-7. Germline loops: CDR1 PRHDT, CDR2 FYEKMQ (reference sequence). The CDR3 extends over 13 amino acids. CDR3 coding DNA: TGTGCCAGCAGTCGCGGACCAGCCTACGAGCAGTACTTC. Encoded protein: CASSRGPAYEQYF.